The 21 T cell receptor beta chains given below trace back to one sample, sequenced in a study of shared clonotypes between healthy human individuals (dated by TCRdb to 2018 to 2020). The library relied on the immunoSEQ multiplex PCR assay. TCRdb's version of the immuneACCESS table is confined to in-frame rearrangements and falls short of the full clone set. An unresolved V gene accounts for under half of the shortfall where checked; the remainder is of unknown origin. This sample holds about 1.1 million clones; roughly 74% were observed only once. The ten most abundant clones make up roughly 0.62% of the sample. The sequenced sample was memory CD4+ T cells from PBMCs. In the paper's terms, the cell subset or site label means: CD45RA-negative fraction. Receptors originate from a man aged 18 to 30 in good health. Some clones in this sample may be carry-over from other donors' samples.

The V call is TRBV7-2, the J call TRBJ2-3; no clear D. Germline CDR1 and CDR2: SGHTA and FQGNSA. The germline V and J ends were trimmed by 2 bases and 12 bases, with 9 bases remaining between them. CDR3 length: 11 amino acids. The CDR3, as DNA: TGTGCCAGCAGCTTAAAAGTCACACAGTATTTT. Translating gives CASSLKVTQYF.

The J gene is TRBJ2-3, the V gene TRBV4-1; 8 bases are a match to TRBD2. The CDR3 is 16 residues long. CDR1 and CDR2 (germline): MGHRA, YSYEKL. V trimming: 0 bases; J trimming: 5 bases; junction bases outside the gene matches: 7. The CDR3, as DNA: TGCGCCAGCAGCCAAGACGACGGGAGGGCCAAAGATACGCAGTATTTT. Its translation: CASSQDDGRAKDTQYF.

This chain joins TRBV7-3 and TRBJ1-5; D unresolved. Per germline, CDR1 SGHTA and CDR2 FQGTGA. This CDR3 spans 16 amino acids. The germline V and J ends were trimmed by 6 bases and 0 bases, with 15 bases remaining between them. The CDR3 region is CASRSKDRYSNQPQHF. The CDR3 nucleotides read TGTGCCAGCAGGTCGAAGGACCGGTATAGCAATCAGCCCCAGCATTTT. Complete variable domain (other parts from reference TRBV7-3 and TRBJ1-5): GAGVSQTPSNKVTEKGKYVELRCDPISGHTALYWYRQSLGQGPEFLIYFQGTGAADDSGLPNDRFFAVRPEGSVSTLKIQRTERGDSAVYLCASRSKDRYSNQPQHFGDGTRLSIL.

At least ten counts were recorded for this clone. The CDR3 region is CAWSRFGQGVTEQYF. CDR3 nucleotides: TGTGCCTGGAGTCGCTTTGGACAGGGGGTTACCGAGCAGTACTTC. This sequence joins TRBV30 and TRBJ2-7; the match to TRBD1 covers 10 bases. V lost 2 bases and J lost 6; bases outside the gene matches: 10. The germline V gene has CDR1 GTSNPN and CDR2 SVGIG (reference sequence). The length of the CDR3 is 15 residues.

With regard to this clone: The sample contains more than one DNA sequence encoding this CDR3. The V and J genes are TRBV30 and TRBJ1-3; D uncertain. Trimming shortened V by 5 bases and J by 1 base, and 12 bases separated the two germline ends. Germline CDR1 is GTSNPN and CDR2 is SVGIG (reference sequence). The CDR3 is made up of 14 amino acids. The CDR3 protein is CAWLRGRSGNTIYF. CDR3 nucleotides: TGTGCCTGGTTAAGAGGGAGATCTGGAAACACCATATATTTT.

To note about this clone: Other DNA sequences in the same sample also yield this CDR3. The V and J genes are TRBV18 and TRBJ2-5; tentative D call: TRBD2 (6 bases). Germline CDR1 reads KGHSH; CDR2 reads LQKENI. The CDR3 runs to 13 residues. The V gene lost 2 bases and the J gene lost 5 bases, with 9 bases spanning the gap. In nucleotides, the CDR3 is TGTGCCAGCTCACCAGCGGGGACGGAGACCCAGTACTTC. Residues: CASSPAGTETQYF.

The chain is built from TRBV7-9 and TRBJ1-1; 7 bases align to TRBD1. CDR1 is SEHNR, CDR2 FQNEAQ, per germline (reference sequence). With 6 bases clipped from V and 4 bases from J, the junction kept 20 bases outside the gene matches. The CDR3 runs 18 residues. CDR3 residues: CASSQYGVKPNRGTEAFF. In DNA, the CDR3 is TGTGCCAGCAGTCAGTATGGGGTGAAGCCTAACAGGGGCACTGAAGCTTTCTTT.

Comment on this clone: The sample carries other DNA sequences with the same CDR3. The genes are TRBV2 and TRBJ2-7, with TRBD1 identical over 7 bases. The CDR3 loop spans 13 amino acids. V shed 6 bases, J shed 2 bases, and the junction held 4 bases outside the gene matches. CDR1 is SNHLY, CDR2 FYNNEI, per germline. Here the CDR3 reads CASRAGQAYEQYF. Here the CDR3 DNA reads TGTGCCAGCAGAGCCGGACAGGCCTACGAGCAGTACTTC. The full variable domain, with the rest looked up from reference TRBV2 and TRBJ2-7, is EPEVTQTPSHQVTQMGQEVILRCVPISNHLYFYWYRQILGQKVEFLVSFYNNEISEKSEIFDDQFSVERPDGSNFTLKIRSTKLEDSAMYFCASRAGQAYEQYFGPGTRLTVT.

The chain has TRBV15 and TRBJ2-5; D not resolved. This CDR3 spans 17 amino acids. Trimming shortened V by 0 bases and J by 1 base, and 15 bases separated the two germline ends. The V gene's germline CDR1 is LNHNV and CDR2 YYDKDF (reference sequence). The CDR3 DNA reads as TGTGCCACCAGCAGAGATCGAGGCGGTTCTTCCCAAGAGACCCAGTACTTC. It codes for CATSRDRGGSSQETQYF.

This clone was counted at least ten times. Other DNA sequences in this sample translate to the same CDR3. This sequence joins TRBV9 and TRBJ2-1; no reliable D call. Trimming pared 0 bases from V and 3 bases from J, leaving 7 bases between. The CDR3 has 14 residues. Germline V gene sequence: CDR1 SGDLS, CDR2 YYNGEE. The chain's CDR3 is CASSVGTIYNEQFF. The CDR3 DNA follows: TGTGCCAGCAGCGTAGGGACGATCTACAATGAGCAGTTCTTC. Using reference TRBV9 and TRBJ2-1 for the parts outside the CDR3, the full variable domain is DSGVTQTPKHLITATGQRVTLRCSPRSGDLSVYWYQQSLDQGLQFLIQYYNGEERAKGNILERFSAQQFPDLHSELNLSSLELGDSALYFCASSVGTIYNEQFFGPGTRLTVL.

V usage is TRBV5-1 and J usage is TRBJ1-3; D is undetermined. Germline V gene sequence: CDR1 SGHRS, CDR2 YFSETQ. Trimming shortened V by 5 bases and J by 0 bases, and 6 bases separated the two germline ends. This CDR3 is built from 13 residues. This chain's CDR3 is CASSSGSGNTIYF. The CDR3, as DNA: TGCGCCAGCAGTTCAGGCTCTGGAAACACCATATATTTT.

This clone was counted a single time. The rearrangement uses TRBV15 and TRBJ2-1; 7 nucleotides match TRBD2. V trimming: 1 base; J trimming: 8 bases; junction bases outside the gene matches: 14. The CDR3 spans 17 residues. Germline lookup yields CDR1 LNHNV and CDR2 YYDKDF (reference sequence). The CDR3 sequence: CATSRVVVAGESDEQFF. CDR3 sequence (DNA): TGTGCCACCAGCAGAGTGGTCGTGGCGGGAGAATCGGATGAGCAGTTCTTC.

The chain combines TRBV15 with TRBJ2-7; maybe TRBD2 (6 bases). This CDR3 has 13 residues. Trimming stripped 3 bases from V and 6 bases from J, with 12 bases between. Germline CDR1 LNHNV, CDR2 YYDKDF (reference sequence). The CDR3 region has the DNA TGTGCCACCAGCAGGGAGGGCGCCCGCGAGCAGTACTTC. Translating gives CATSREGAREQYF. Combining the CDR3 with reference TRBV15 and TRBJ2-7 gives the whole variable domain DAMVIQNPRYQVTQFGKPVTLSCSQTLNHNVMYWYQQKSSQAPKLLFHYYDKDFNNEADTPDNFQSRRPNTSFCFLDIRSPGLGDTAMYLCATSREGAREQYFGPGTRLTVT.

The J gene is TRBJ2-5, the V gene TRBV9; D might be TRBD1 (6 bases). The CDR3 extends over 14 amino acids. V dropped 4 bases and J dropped 3 bases, with 13 bases sitting between them. Germline assignment: CDR1 SGDLS and CDR2 YYNGEE. The CDR3 reads CASSSRTAEETQYF. DNA of the CDR3: TGTGCCAGCAGCTCCCGGACAGCCGAAGAGACCCAGTACTTC.

The chain links TRBV18 to TRBJ2-3, with 11 nucleotides matching TRBD2. Germline CDR1 KGHSH, CDR2 LQKENI. The V and J ends lost 3 bases and 5 bases, in that order; junction bases with no gene match: 10. CDR3 size: 17 residues. Here the CDR3 reads CASSPQGTSGGGDTQYF. CDR3 nucleotides: TGTGCCAGCTCACCCCAAGGGACTAGCGGAGGAGGAGATACGCAGTATTTT.

This rearrangement joins TRBV6-6 to TRBJ1-5; D remains unclear. Per the germline V gene, CDR1 is MNHNY and CDR2 is SVGAGI (reference sequence). The V end lost 2 bases, the J end lost 1 base, and 9 bases lay between the germline ends. This CDR3 contains 15 residues. CDR3 in DNA: TGTGCCAGCAGTTACGAGCAGGCAAGCAATCAGCCCCAGCATTTT. The encoded protein is CASSYEQASNQPQHF.

V is TRBV4-1 and J is TRBJ2-7; TRBD2 agrees at 8 bases. CDR1 and CDR2 from the germline V gene are MGHRA and YSYEKL. With 3 bases clipped from V and 2 bases from J, the junction kept 6 bases outside the gene matches. CDR3 length: 15 amino acids. The CDR3 loop is CASSHPGSGAYEQYF. The CDR3 DNA reads TGCGCCAGCAGCCACCCGGGTAGCGGGGCCTACGAGCAGTACTTC.

The chain carries TRBV15 and TRBJ1-4, with TRBD1 matching 12 bases. Losses at the gene ends were 4 bases for V and 8 bases for J; bases not matched to a gene: 14. CDR1 is LNHNV, CDR2 YYDKDF, per germline (reference sequence). The CDR3 spans 18 residues. The CDR3 DNA reads TGTGCCACCAGCACACTCTGGGGACAGGGGGCGTCGAGAGAAAAACTGTTTTTT. It specifies CATSTLWGQGASREKLFF.

V usage is TRBV5-1 and J usage is TRBJ2-7, with no clear D. Per germline, CDR1 SGHRS and CDR2 YFSETQ. The CDR3 totals 15 residues. Trimming stripped 3 bases from V and 0 bases from J, with 13 bases between. The CDR3 coding sequence is TGCGCCAGCAGCTCCTCCCAGGTTCCCTCCTACGAGCAGTACTTC. It codes for CASSSSQVPSYEQYF.

The chain employs TRBV6-5 and TRBJ2-7; possible D gene TRBD2, 6 bases. The V gene lost 5 bases and the J gene lost 0 bases, with 14 bases spanning the gap. The CDR3 has 15 amino acids. The germline V gene has CDR1 MNHEY and CDR2 SVGAGI. DNA of the CDR3: TGTGCCAGCAGTAGGGACTTCAAGAGCTCCTACGAGCAGTACTTC. Translation: CASSRDFKSSYEQYF.

V gene TRBV11-2 combines with J gene TRBJ1-2; TRBD1 might be the D (5 bases). V was trimmed by 8 bases and J by 2 bases, leaving 15 bases between them. Germline V gene lookup returns CDR1 SGHAT and CDR2 FQNNGV. This CDR3 has 14 residues. CDR3 protein: CASAFGAANYGYTF. CDR3 DNA: TGTGCCAGCGCATTCGGGGCGGCCAACTATGGCTACACCTTC.